What follows are 22 T cell receptor beta chains derived from one specimen sequenced in a study of memory CD8 T cells in hepatitis C reinfection. Time point of the sample: late/post reinfection, 12 to 24 weeks after detection. No in vitro expansion preceded TCR sequencing of the sorted cells. Sequencing used immunoSEQ multiplex PCR; TCRdb keeps in-frame clones, though not all of them. This sample has just over 45,000 clones, with roughly nine tenths found just once. Input material: naive CD8+ T cells sorted from blood. The origin of the receptors is a man aged 18 to 29 with hepatitis C virus infection.

The table lists this clone with a count of one. The rearrangement links TRBV6-5 to TRBJ2-6; D is uncertain. V was shortened by 4 bases and J by 2 bases, with 3 bases between the two germline ends. The CDR3 extends over 13 amino acids. Germline CDR1 and CDR2: MNHEY and SVGAGI. As DNA, the CDR3 is TGTGCCAGCAGTTCAACTGGGGCCAACGTCCTGACTTTC. Translation: CASSSTGANVLTF.

This clone occurred once. This chain links TRBV7-6 with TRBJ2-1, with a weak D call TRBD1 (6 bases). Germline V CDR1 and CDR2: SGHVS, FNYEAQ. The CDR3 runs to 15 residues. V was pared by 1 base and J by 6 bases, with 13 bases between. CDR3 in DNA: TGTGCCAGCAGCTTAGAGCAGGGGCTGCGCAATGAGCAGTTCTTC. Encoded protein: CASSLEQGLRNEQFF.

J is TRBJ2-2 and V is TRBV7-9, with 15 bases matching TRBD2. The V segment lost 4 bases and the J segment 1 base; nucleotides outside the gene matches: 1. Per the germline V gene, CDR1 is SEHNR and CDR2 is FQNEAQ (reference sequence). The CDR3 loop spans 17 amino acids. The CDR3 DNA reads as TGTGCCAGCAGCTCGGGACTAGCGGGGGGGAACACCGGGGAGCTGTTTTTT. It is translated as CASSSGLAGGNTGELFF.

This chain connects TRBV4-3 to TRBJ1-1, with 7 bases aligning to TRBD1. The CDR3 is made up of 16 amino acids. Germline CDR1 LGHNA, CDR2 YSLEER. Trimming cost V 4 bases and J 0 bases; bases outside gene matches: 8. The CDR3: CASSPSGQVMNTEAFF. The DNA for the CDR3 is TGCGCCAGCAGCCCTTCAGGACAGGTCATGAACACTGAAGCTTTCTTT.

The chain has TRBV7-3 and TRBJ2-1; 8 nucleotides match TRBD2. The J segment lost 3 bases and the V segment lost 3 bases, leaving 4 bases of the junction unmatched. The CDR3 is 15 amino acids. Germline V gives CDR1 SGHTA, CDR2 FQGTGA. The CDR3 spells CASSLGLAGYNEQFF. The CDR3 coding sequence is TGTGCCAGCAGCTTGGGGCTAGCGGGCTACAATGAGCAGTTCTTC.

This clone was seen a handful of times. The chain links TRBV6-1 to TRBJ1-2; possibly TRBD1 for D (5 bases). Germline V gene data show CDR1 as MNHNS and CDR2 as SASEGT. CDR3 length equals 13 residues. The V gene lost 2 bases and the J gene lost 4 bases, with 8 bases spanning the gap. In nucleotides, the CDR3 is TGTGCCAGCAGTGAATCAGGGATCTATGGCTACACCTTC. Translating gives CASSESGIYGYTF.

This chain joins TRBV29-1 and TRBJ2-1, with 12 bases that match TRBD1. The CDR3 covers 14 residues. Looked up from germline, CDR1 is SQVTM and CDR2 is ANQGSEA. The V segment lost 5 bases and the J segment 7 bases; nucleotides outside the gene matches: 6. DNA of the CDR3: TGCAGCGTTTTTGGGACAGGGGGCCCAAATGAGCAGTTCTTC. Translated: CSVFGTGGPNEQFF.

The genes are TRBV19 and TRBJ1-5; no definite D call. V lost 8 bases and J lost 4, with 12 bases in between. There are 13 residues in the CDR3. The V gene's germline CDR1 is LNHDA and CDR2 SQIVND (reference sequence). CDR3 loop: CASLESPNQPQHF. The CDR3 DNA reads as TGTGCCAGTTTGGAGAGTCCTAATCAGCCCCAGCATTTT.

This chain joins TRBV5-1 and TRBJ1-1; TRBD1 might be the D (6 bases). CDR1 and CDR2 (germline): SGHRS, YFSETQ. This CDR3 region has 15 residues. V lost 2 bases and J lost 5, with 16 bases in between. The CDR3 reads CASSLPQGENTEAFF. CDR3 sequence (DNA): TGCGCCAGCAGCTTACCACAGGGTGAGAATACTGAAGCTTTCTTT. The full variable domain, its missing parts supplied by reference TRBV5-1 and TRBJ1-1, is KAGVTQTPRYLIKTRGQQVTLSCSPISGHRSVSWYQQTPGQGLQFLFEYFSETQRNKGNFPGRFSGRQFSNSRSEMNVSTLELGDSALYLCASSLPQGENTEAFFGQGTRLTVV.

This clone was detected a few times. The rearrangement uses TRBV6-6 and TRBJ2-7; D gene uncertain. The CDR3 is made up of 13 amino acids. V lost 6 bases and J lost 3, with 12 bases in between. The germline CDR1 and CDR2 sequences are MNHNY and SVGAGI (reference sequence). The CDR3 protein is CASSDGLDYEQYV. DNA of the CDR3: TGTGCCAGCAGCGACGGGTTGGACTACGAGCAGTACGTC.

V usage is TRBV5-4 and J usage is TRBJ1-3; TRBD1 aligns across 8 bases. The length of the CDR3 is 15 residues. CDR1 is SGHNT, CDR2 YYREEE, per germline (reference sequence). Unmatched junction bases numbered 11, after V lost 5 bases and J lost 7 bases. CDR3 sequence: CASSLDRDFKNTIYF. CDR3 in DNA: TGTGCCAGCAGTCTGGACAGGGACTTTAAGAACACCATATATTTT.

CDR3 sequence (DNA): TGTGCCAGCAGACCGGGACTCAGGGACGAGCAGTACTTC. It encodes CASRPGLRDEQYF. V usage is TRBV27 and J usage is TRBJ2-5, with D possibly TRBD2 on 6 matching bases. The DNA end favors TRBJ2-7, so the J call may be wrong. Germline V gene data show CDR1 as MNHEY and CDR2 as SMNVEV (reference sequence). The CDR3 totals 13 residues.

The chain is built from TRBV5-8 and TRBJ2-2, with 14 bases fitting TRBD2. The germline CDR1 and CDR2 sequences are SGHTS and YDEGEE. There are 17 residues in the CDR3. J lost 3 bases, V lost 4 bases, and 5 bases had no gene match. The CDR3 DNA follows: TGTGCCAGCAGCGTCGGACTAGCGGGGGGTGACACCGGGGAGCTGTTTTTT. Amino acids: CASSVGLAGGDTGELFF.

CDR3 nucleotides: TGTGCCACCGGGGAGGGGGGGTCCTACAATGAGCAGTTCTTC. Amino acids: CATGEGGSYNEQFF. The gene calls are TRBV6-5 and TRBJ2-1, with D possibly matching TRBD2 (7 bases). The CDR3 is 14 residues long. Germline V gives CDR1 MNHEY, CDR2 SVGAGI. The V end lost 10 bases, the J end lost 1 base, and 14 bases lay between the germline ends.

The V gene is TRBV19, the J gene TRBJ2-5; possibly TRBD1 for D (5 bases). The end of the DNA aligns better with TRBJ2-7, so the J call may be wrong. Germline V gene lookup returns CDR1 LNHDA and CDR2 SQIVND (reference sequence). CDR3 size: 12 residues. As DNA, the CDR3 is TGTGCCAGTAGTATGACAGCCTACGAGCAGTACTTC. Protein: CASSMTAYEQYF.

The chain joins TRBV7-6 to TRBJ1-5; D is undetermined. Germline values: CDR1 SGHVS, CDR2 FNYEAQ. V was shortened by 1 base and J by 0 bases, with 10 bases between the two germline ends. There are 16 residues in the CDR3. CDR3 in DNA: TGTGCCAGCAGCTTAGGGCCGCCGCTTAGCAATCAGCCCCAGCATTTT. It codes for CASSLGPPLSNQPQHF.

The chain has TRBV7-6 and TRBJ2-1; 10 positions match TRBD2. This CDR3 is 15 amino acids long. The V segment lost 5 bases and the J segment 10 bases; nucleotides outside the gene matches: 11. From germline, CDR1 is SGHVS and CDR2 FNYEAQ. CDR3 residues: CASSPNSGRAKEQFF. CDR3 nucleotides: TGTGCCAGCAGCCCCAACAGCGGGAGGGCCAAGGAGCAGTTCTTC. Filled out from reference TRBV7-6 and TRBJ2-1, the complete variable domain reads GAGVSQSPRYKVTKRGQDVALRCDPISGHVSLYWYRQALGQGPEFLTYFNYEAQQDKSGLPNDRFSAERPEGSISTLTIQRTEQRDSAMYRCASSPNSGRAKEQFFGPGTRLTVL.

This clone was counted once. The J gene is TRBJ2-1, the V gene TRBV7-2; 7 bases are a match to TRBD2. The CDR3 is 17 residues long. V shed 5 bases and J 4 bases; nucleotides not matched to a gene: 14. From germline, CDR1 is SGHTA and CDR2 FQGNSA. As DNA, the CDR3 is TGTGCCAGCAGCCTGGGGCTCGGGGCGGGAGCATACAATGAGCAGTTCTTC. Amino acid sequence: CASSLGLGAGAYNEQFF.

This clone was picked up a small number of times. The V call is TRBV13, the J call TRBJ2-3; possibly TRBD1 for D (6 bases). Trimming left V 0 bases short and J 2 bases short, with 9 bases between. Looked up from germline, CDR1 is PRHDT and CDR2 is FYEKMQ (reference sequence). CDR3 size: 15 residues. The CDR3 sequence is CASSLGWTDTDTQYF. The CDR3 DNA sequence: TGTGCCAGCAGCTTAGGGTGGACAGACACAGATACGCAGTATTTT.

The J gene is TRBJ2-5, the V gene TRBV12-5, with 11 bases identical to TRBD2. Trimming cost V 6 bases and J 1 base; bases outside gene matches: 7. Germline CDR1 LGHNT, CDR2 FRNRAP. This CDR3 comprises 16 residues. CDR3 amino acids: CASGPFSGGVQETQYF. The CDR3 bases are TGTGCTAGTGGCCCCTTTAGCGGGGGGGTCCAAGAGACCCAGTACTTC.

The chain is built from TRBV4-1 and TRBJ2-2; 10 bases fit TRBD2. Germline CDR1 is MGHRA and CDR2 is YSYEKL. Losses at the gene ends were 1 base for V and 6 bases for J; bases not matched to a gene: 2. This CDR3 has 15 amino acids. The chain's CDR3 is CASSQGGLASGELFF. The CDR3 DNA sequence: TGCGCCAGCAGCCAAGGGGGACTAGCGTCCGGGGAGCTGTTTTTT.

This chain uses TRBV27 with TRBJ2-3; 7 bases match TRBD1. Germline CDR1 reads MNHEY; CDR2 reads SMNVEV (reference sequence). CDR3 size: 14 residues. The V and J ends lost 6 bases and 5 bases, in that order; junction bases with no gene match: 8. The CDR3 nucleotides are TGTGCCAGCAGCTTGACAGGGTCTATAGATACGCAGTATTTT. Translation: CASSLTGSIDTQYF.